The 5 T cell receptor beta chains below come from one sample, sequenced in a study of blood T cells in healthy people across ages. The second PCR ran roughly 6 to 12 cycles with a sample-barcoded 5' primer and J-beta primers. A single record per CDR3 protein comes from TCRdb applying MiXCR to the 5' RACE reads. This table has some 710,000 distinct CDR3 sequences, 22% appearing once. The sequencing sample was made of blood. Receptor source: an older man in good health.

The V gene is TRBV9, the J gene TRBJ1-4, with no clear D. From germline, CDR1 is SGDLS and CDR2 YYNGEE. The CDR3 runs to 14 residues. Trimming stripped 4 bases from V and 7 bases from J, with 14 bases between. The CDR3 DNA is TGTGCCAGCAGCATCCGCTCCGATGGTGAAAAACTGTTTTTT. Translated: CASSIRSDGEKLFF.

This clonotype was found a few times. A much more abundant neighbour one base away suggests this may be a read error. The CDR3 is CASRQDSQETQYF. The CDR3 nucleotides are TGCGCCAGCAGACAGGACAGCCAAGAGACCCAGTACTTC. This chain connects TRBV5-1 to TRBJ2-5; possible D gene TRBD1, 6 bases. There are 13 residues in the CDR3. Germline assignment: CDR1 SGHRS and CDR2 YFSETQ. Trimming took 5 bases from V and 1 from J, leaving 9 bases between them.

The gene calls are TRBV12-3 or TRBV12-4 and TRBJ2-3; D possibly corresponds to TRBD2 (5 bases). This CDR3 is 15 amino acids long. The V gene lost 8 bases and the J gene lost 0 bases, with 15 bases spanning the gap. Here the CDR3 DNA reads TGTGCCAGCGATTTACGCAGCGGAAGCACAGATACGCAGTATTTT. It specifies CASDLRSGSTDTQYF.

The chain couples TRBV7-6 to TRBJ1-1; D possibly corresponds to TRBD1 (5 bases). CDR1 is SGHVS and CDR2 is FNYEAQ in the germline V gene. CDR3 length: 13 amino acids. V was shortened by 8 bases and J by 1 base, with 11 bases between the two germline ends. CDR3 in DNA: TGTGCCAGCTGCGTTACAGGGAACACTGAAGCTTTCTTT. As protein: CASCVTGNTEAFF.

On this clonotype: At one end the junction does not follow the germline gene, possibly because of a read error. V and J are TRBV7-9 and TRBJ2-1, with TRBD2 matching 7 bases. The CDR3 covers 18 residues. Germline assignment: CDR1 SEHNR and CDR2 FQNEAQ (reference sequence). The CDR3 sequence: CAGSLFPPQSGIYNEQFF. The CDR3, as DNA: TGTGCCGGCAGCTTATTTCCCCCCCAAAGCGGGATTTACAATGAGCAGTTCTTC. The whole variable domain, filled in from reference TRBV7-9 and TRBJ2-1, reads DTGVSQNPRHKITKRGQNVTFRCDPISEHNRLYWYRQTLGQGPEFLTYFQNEAQLEKSRLLSDRFSAERPKGSFSTLEIQRTEQGDSAMYLCAGSLFPPQSGIYNEQFFGPGTRLTVL.